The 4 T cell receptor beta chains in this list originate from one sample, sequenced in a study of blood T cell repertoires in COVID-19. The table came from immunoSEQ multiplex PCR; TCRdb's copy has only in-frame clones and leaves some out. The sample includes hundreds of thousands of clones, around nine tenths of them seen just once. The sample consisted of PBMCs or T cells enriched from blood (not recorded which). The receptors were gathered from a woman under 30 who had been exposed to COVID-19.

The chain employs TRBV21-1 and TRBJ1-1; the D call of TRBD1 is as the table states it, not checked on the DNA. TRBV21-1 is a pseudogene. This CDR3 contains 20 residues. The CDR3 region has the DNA TGTGCCAGCAGCATAACCGGGACAGATAATGGGATTAAGAGGAACACTGAAGCTTTCTTT. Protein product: CASSITGTDNGIKRNTEAFF.

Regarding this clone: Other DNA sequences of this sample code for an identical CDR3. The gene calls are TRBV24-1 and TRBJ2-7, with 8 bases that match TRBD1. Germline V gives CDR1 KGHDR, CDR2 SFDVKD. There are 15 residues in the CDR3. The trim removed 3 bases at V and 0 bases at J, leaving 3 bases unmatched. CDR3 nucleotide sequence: TGTGCCACCAGTGATCCCGGGACAGGCTCCTACGAGCAGTACTTC. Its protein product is CATSDPGTGSYEQYF.

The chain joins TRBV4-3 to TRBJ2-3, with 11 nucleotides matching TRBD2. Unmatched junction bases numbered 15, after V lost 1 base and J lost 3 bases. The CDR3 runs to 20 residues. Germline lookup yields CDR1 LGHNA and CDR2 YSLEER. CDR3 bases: TGCGCCAGCAGCCAAGGCCTTGGCCTAGCGGGGGGCCAGGCAACAGATACGCAGTATTTT. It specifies CASSQGLGLAGGQATDTQYF.

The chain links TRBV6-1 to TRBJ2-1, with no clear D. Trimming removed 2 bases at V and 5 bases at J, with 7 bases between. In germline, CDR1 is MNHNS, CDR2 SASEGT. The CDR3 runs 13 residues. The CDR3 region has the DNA TGTGCCAGCAGTGAACAGAGGAACAATGAGCAGTTCTTC. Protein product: CASSEQRNNEQFF.